Each of the 21 T cell receptor beta chains below was sequenced from the same sample in a study of technical replicates of blood from a few donors. The data were produced by immunoSEQ multiplex PCR, yet TCRdb's version contains in-frame clones alone and is incomplete. The table has approximately 75,000 clones, approximately 96% seen once. The sequenced sample was T cells isolated from PBMCs. The origin of the receptors is a human donor in good health.

The CDR3 spells CASSPGTAPTDTQYF. The CDR3 DNA is TGTGCCAGCAGCCCCGGGACAGCTCCCACAGATACGCAGTATTTT. This chain uses TRBV7-9 with TRBJ2-3; 7 bases agree with TRBD1. The CDR3 totals 15 residues. Germline assignment: CDR1 SEHNR and CDR2 FQNEAQ (reference sequence). V lost 5 bases, J lost 2 bases, and 7 bases stayed unmatched.

The CDR3 DNA follows: TGTGCCAGCAACCCGGGACAGGGACACAATGAGCAGTTCTTC. Translation gives CASNPGQGHNEQFF. This chain links TRBV7-3 with TRBJ2-1, with 9 bases matching TRBD1. The CDR3 extends over 14 amino acids. CDR1 is SGHTA, CDR2 FQGTGA, per germline. J gave up 5 bases and V 7 bases, and 6 bases lay outside the gene matches.

The CDR3 loop reads CASSDISRTGWHAGELFF. CDR3 DNA sequence: TGTGCCAGCAGCGATATTAGCCGGACAGGTTGGCACGCCGGGGAGCTGTTTTTT. The rearrangement joins TRBV11-3 to TRBJ2-2, with 7 bases fitting TRBD1. From germline, CDR1 is SGHNT and CDR2 YENEEA. The CDR3 totals 18 residues. The junction had 18 bases not matched to a gene; V was cut back by 5 bases and J by 6 bases.

The chain has TRBV4-2 and TRBJ1-1; perhaps TRBD1 as D (5 bases). The CDR3 length is 16 residues. Germline V gene data show CDR1 as LGHNA and CDR2 as YNFKEQ. The V and J ends lost 1 base and 5 bases respectively, with 17 bases between them. CDR3 in DNA: TGTGCCAGCAGCCAAGCGCTAGACCAGGGTGTTACTGAAGCTTTCTTT. This gives the protein CASSQALDQGVTEAFF.

The chain employs TRBV5-6 and TRBJ1-5; D is possibly TRBD1 (5 bases). V was trimmed by 2 bases and J by 3 bases, leaving 9 bases between them. This CDR3 is 14 amino acids long. Germline V CDR1 and CDR2: SGHDT, YYEEEE. The CDR3 spells CASSLRGFNQPQHF. The CDR3 bases are TGTGCCAGCAGCTTAAGGGGATTCAATCAGCCCCAGCATTTT.

This sequence joins TRBV2 and TRBJ1-2; TRBD1 matches 7 bases. The CDR3 is 14 amino acids. V trimming: 2 bases; J trimming: 5 bases; junction bases outside the gene matches: 5. Germline V gives CDR1 SNHLY, CDR2 FYNNEI. CDR3 DNA sequence: TGTGCCAGCAGTGAAATAGGGGGCGTATATGGCTACACCTTC. It encodes CASSEIGGVYGYTF.

This clone was detected only once. This chain links TRBV15 with TRBJ2-1, with 7 bases lining up with TRBD2. Trimming removed 0 bases from V and 7 bases from J; junction bases left unmatched: 12. Per germline, CDR1 LNHNV and CDR2 YYDKDF (reference sequence). CDR3 length: 17 amino acids. Written as DNA, the CDR3 is TGTGCCACCAGCAGAGATGAAGCGGGATACGCGGCGAATGAGCAGTTCTTC. It is translated as CATSRDEAGYAANEQFF.

V is TRBV6-5 and J is TRBJ2-7; maybe TRBD1 (5 bases). In germline, CDR1 is MNHEY, CDR2 SVGAGI. Trimming shortened V by 4 bases and J by 2 bases, and 15 bases separated the two germline ends. This CDR3 has 15 residues. The CDR3 protein is CASSSPLRGTYEQYF. In DNA form, the CDR3 reads TGTGCCAGCAGTTCCCCTCTAAGGGGCACCTACGAGCAGTACTTC.

The chain is built from TRBV10-3 and TRBJ2-5; 8 positions agree with TRBD1. This CDR3 spans 17 amino acids. Germline V gene data show CDR1 as ENHRY and CDR2 as SYGVKD. The trim removed 2 bases at V and 2 bases at J, leaving 10 bases unmatched. The CDR3 DNA is TGTGCCATCAGTGAGACCCAGGGGGCTAGGGGGCAAGAGACCCAGTACTTC. Translating it yields CAISETQGARGQETQYF.

V and J are TRBV18 and TRBJ2-1, with 15 bases lining up with TRBD2. The V gene end was trimmed by 1 base and the J gene end by 9 bases; junction bases not matched to a gene: 4. CDR1 is KGHSH and CDR2 is LQKENI in the germline V gene. The CDR3 runs to 16 residues. The CDR3 here is CASSPRAGLAGGEQFF. The CDR3 DNA reads as TGTGCCAGCTCACCACGGGCGGGACTAGCGGGAGGTGAGCAGTTCTTC. The variable domain in full, completed from reference TRBV18 and TRBJ2-1, reads NAGVMQNPRHLVRRRGQEARLRCSPMKGHSHVYWYRQLPEEGLKFMVYLQKENIIDESGMPKERFSAEFPKEGPSILRIQQVVRGDSAAYFCASSPRAGLAGGEQFFGPGTRLTVL.

This clone has only one observation. In DNA, the CDR3 is TGTGCCAGCAGCTTGAAGGGACAGCCTTACAATGAGCAGTTCTTC. Translation gives CASSLKGQPYNEQFF. V gene TRBV5-6 combines with J gene TRBJ2-1, with TRBD1 matching over 7 bases. The CDR3 consists of 15 residues. The V segment lost 1 base and the J segment 4 bases; nucleotides outside the gene matches: 5. Germline V gives CDR1 SGHDT, CDR2 YYEEEE.

The chain is built from TRBV28 and TRBJ2-7, with a possible D match to TRBD1 (6 bases). V was shortened by 3 bases and J by 4 bases, with 10 bases between the two germline ends. This CDR3 contains 13 residues. Looked up from germline, CDR1 is MDHEN and CDR2 is SYDVKM. CDR3 in amino acids: CASSFQGSYEQYF. CDR3 nucleotide sequence: TGTGCCAGCAGTTTTCAGGGGTCATACGAGCAGTACTTC. Looking up the rest from reference TRBV28 and TRBJ2-7 gives the full variable domain: DVKVTQSSRYLVKRTGEKVFLECVQDMDHENMFWYRQDPGLGLRLIYFSYDVKMKEKGDIPEGYSVSREKKERFSLILESASTNQTSMYLCASSFQGSYEQYFGPGTRLTVT.

In nucleotides, the CDR3 is TGTGCCAGCAGTTTATTTGTCAGGGAAGGGTATGGCTACACCTTC. It codes for CASSLFVREGYGYTF. The chain combines TRBV28 with TRBJ1-2; D may be TRBD1 (5 bases). Germline V gene lookup returns CDR1 MDHEN and CDR2 SYDVKM. Trimming cost V 1 base and J 5 bases, with 14 bases left between them. The CDR3 is 15 residues long.

The rearrangement links TRBV19 to TRBJ1-5; 7 bases fit TRBD1. CDR1 and CDR2 (germline): LNHDA, SQIVND (reference sequence). The CDR3 covers 12 residues. V dropped 8 bases and J dropped 4; count of bases not matched to a gene: 2. This CDR3 is CASGTVNQPQHF. For the CDR3, the DNA is TGTGCCAGTGGGACAGTAAATCAGCCCCAGCATTTT.

The chain uses TRBV6-1 and TRBJ1-4, with D possibly being TRBD1 (5 bases). The CDR3 has 16 amino acids. V lost 2 bases and J 8 bases, leaving 18 bases between the germline ends. The germline V gene encodes CDR1 MNHNS and CDR2 SASEGT. The CDR3 protein is CASSEIWGRAEEKLFF. CDR3 sequence (DNA): TGTGCCAGCAGTGAAATTTGGGGGAGGGCAGAAGAAAAACTGTTTTTT.

V is TRBV19 and J is TRBJ1-1, with 7 bases that match TRBD1. The CDR3 contains 13 residues. Germline-derived CDR1 and CDR2 are LNHDA and SQIVND (reference sequence). V lost 6 bases and J lost 7; bases outside the gene matches: 8. In DNA, the CDR3 is TGTGCCAGTAGCAGACAGGGCAAAAGTGAAGCTTTCTTT. It codes for CASSRQGKSEAFF.

V gene TRBV30 combines with J gene TRBJ2-2, with TRBD1 matching over 9 bases. Trimming took 5 bases from V and 1 from J; bases not matched to a gene: 2. The CDR3 runs to 14 residues. The germline gives CDR1 GTSNPN, CDR2 SVGIG (reference sequence). The CDR3 nucleotides read TGTGCCTGGCCGGGACAGGGGAACACCGGGGAGCTGTTTTTT. Translated, it gives CAWPGQGNTGELFF.

The V and J genes are TRBV5-1 and TRBJ1-2, with 8 bases fitting TRBD1. CDR3 length: 11 residues. Looked up from germline, CDR1 is SGHRS and CDR2 is YFSETQ. V dropped 4 bases and J dropped 12; count of bases not matched to a gene: 5. The CDR3 here is CASSGQGFHTF. CDR3 DNA: TGCGCCAGCAGCGGACAGGGTTTTCACACCTTC.

This clone appeared once. The V call is TRBV29-1, the J call TRBJ2-3; 8 nucleotides align to TRBD2. The V and J ends lost 4 bases and 2 bases, in that order; junction bases with no gene match: 8. Germline CDR1 SQVTM, CDR2 ANQGSEA. The CDR3 length is 15 residues. The CDR3 protein is CSVAGLGTNTDTQYF. The CDR3, as DNA: TGCAGCGTTGCGGGACTAGGTACAAACACAGATACGCAGTATTTT.

This chain uses TRBV28 with TRBJ2-7; tentatively, D is TRBD1 (6 bases). Looked up from germline, CDR1 is MDHEN and CDR2 is SYDVKM. There are 14 residues in the CDR3. The germline V and J ends were trimmed by 1 base and 1 base, with 8 bases remaining between them. CDR3 coding DNA: TGTGCCAGCAGTTTATATAGGGGGTCCTACGAGCAGTACTTC. It yields the protein CASSLYRGSYEQYF.

J is TRBJ2-7 and V is TRBV4-2; the match to TRBD1 covers 8 bases. CDR1 is LGHNA, CDR2 YNFKEQ, per germline. V lost 2 bases, J lost 4 bases, and 7 bases stayed unmatched. CDR3 size: 15 residues. CDR3 bases: TGTGCCAGCAGCCAACCAGACAGGGGATATTACGAGCAGTACTTC. This translates into CASSQPDRGYYEQYF.